The T cell receptor beta chain described here comes from a study of regulatory T cells in long-lasting Graves disease. Study-level results: TRBV28, TRBJ1-2 and TRBJ2-5 were favored in persistent disease.

The ends were cut back, 4 bases at V and 2 bases at J, with 16 bases in the middle. Germline V CDR1 and CDR2: SGHNT, YYREEE (reference sequence). The CDR3 length is 15 residues. This sample's time point: newly diagnosed GD, antithyroid drugs for less than 3 months. Extracted RNA from PBMCs served as the source of the TCR library. As for this clonotype: Its antigen remains unidentified.

In building TCR beta libraries, iRepertoire HTBI primers were used together with Arm-PCR of CDR3 regions. Each CDR3 protein gets one entry after TCRdb re-called the multiplex PCR reads with MiXCR. The table has 600,000 to 650,000 distinct CDR3 sequences, roughly 15% seen once. This sample also belongs to another study, concerning T cells in Graves' hyperthyroidism and ophthalmopathy.

This specimen consisted of peripheral blood mononuclear cells (PBMCs), obtained at new diagnosis, from a patient treated with antithyroid drugs. This receptor was taken from a woman in her thirties with Graves disease. This chain uses TRBV5-4 with TRBJ2-7; D might be TRBD2 (5 bases). CDR3 sequence: CASSKPPGTPYEQYF. CDR3 nucleotide sequence: TGTGCCAGCAGCAAACCGCCGGGAACCCCCTACGAGCAGTACTTC.